The present TCR beta chain was sequenced within a study of OX40 agonist ivuxolimab in advanced cancers. Profiling relied on immunoSEQ multiplex PCR, and the TCRdb table lists in-frame clones only, not all of them. The data contain tens of thousands of clones, 84% of them singletons. There are 15 residues in the CDR3. V lost 8 bases and J lost 5; bases outside the gene matches: 5. Germline V lookup: CDR1 MNHEY, CDR2 SMNVEV (reference sequence). This clonotype was obtained from an adult with an advanced solid tumor such as melanoma, head and neck, liver or kidney cancer. This chain uses TRBV27 with TRBJ2-5; 16 bases map to TRBD2. The source material was CD4+ or CD8+ T cells sorted from blood, sampled in a trial of the OX40 agonist ivuxolimab. CDR3 residues: CASLGLAGGRETQYF. The CDR3 bases are TGTGCCAGCTTGGGACTAGCGGGAGGGCGGGAGACCCAGTACTTC.